Following are 15 T cell receptor beta chains from one sample sequenced in a study of blood T cells in healthy people across ages. Together with a sample-barcoded 5' primer, a J-beta primer mix was included in a second PCR lasting about 7 to 12 cycles. Using its own MiXCR run on the 5' RACE reads, TCRdb lists one record per CDR3 protein. The table lists approximately 960,000 distinct CDR3 sequences, 25% to 35% of them singletons, with around 9.6% in the top ten. These records were also assigned to another study, of T cells of mothers and their children.

The source material was blood. The receptor source for this set is a woman aged 40 to 50 in good health.

This clonotype was detected only a few times. A junction boundary mismatches the germline segment, possibly from a read error. The chain employs TRBV12-3 or TRBV12-4 and TRBJ1-6; TRBD1 matches at 7 bases. The CDR3 consists of 13 residues. CDR3 nucleotide sequence: TGCGCCAGCACCGCCCAGGGGGGTTCACCCCTCCACTTT. Translating it yields CASTAQGGSPLHF.

The chain joins TRBV18 to TRBJ2-1; 7 bases align to TRBD1. J lost 6 bases, V lost 6 bases, and 8 bases had no gene match. Germline CDR1 and CDR2: KGHSH and LQKENI. This CDR3 is built from 14 residues. CDR3 in amino acids: CASSRQGTGNEQFF. The CDR3 coding sequence is TGTGCCAGCTCCCGACAGGGAACGGGCAATGAGCAGTTCTTC.

This clonotype came up many times. This rearrangement joins TRBV3-1 to TRBJ2-5; D call uncertain. V lost 6 bases and J 2 bases, leaving 16 bases between the germline ends. CDR1 LGHDT and CDR2 YNNKEL come from the germline V gene (reference sequence). The CDR3 runs 15 residues. The CDR3 loop reads CASSISSSEQETQYF. The CDR3, as DNA: TGTGCCAGCAGTATCTCATCCTCAGAACAAGAGACCCAGTACTTC.

The V and J genes are TRBV18 and TRBJ2-1, with D hard to call. The J call may be wrong; the DNA end is better matched by TRBJ2-7. The CDR3 length is 13 residues. Germline CDR1 is KGHSH and CDR2 is LQKENI. Here the CDR3 DNA reads TGTGCCAGCTCGACGAGCTCCTACAATGAGCAGTACTTC. Encoded protein: CASSTSSYNEQYF.

This chain uses TRBV7-2 with TRBJ1-2, with D unclear. Germline lookup yields CDR1 SGHTA and CDR2 FQGNSA. The CDR3 covers 16 residues. The V gene lost 5 bases and the J gene lost 3 bases, with 19 bases spanning the gap. For the CDR3, the DNA is TGTGCCAGCAGCCCAAGGGCGGGTATTAACTACTATGGCTACACCTTC. The encoded protein is CASSPRAGINYYGYTF.

This chain uses TRBV20-1 with TRBJ2-3; possibly TRBD1 for D (6 bases). The CDR3 is 12 residues long. V dropped 5 bases and J dropped 7 bases, with 13 bases sitting between them. Germline CDR1 and CDR2: DFQATT and SNEGSKA (reference sequence). CDR3: CSAPHQGNTQYF. The CDR3 region has the DNA TGCAGTGCTCCTCACCAGGGGAATACGCAGTATTTT.

This clonotype was seen ten or more times. The V call is TRBV11-2, the J call TRBJ2-1; 9 nucleotides match TRBD1. Germline CDR1 and CDR2: SGHAT and FQNNGV. CDR3 length: 16 amino acids. V lost 6 bases to trimming and J lost 3 bases; unmatched junction nucleotides: 9. CDR3 sequence: CASRTGTGNGYNEQFF. The CDR3 DNA reads TGTGCCAGCAGGACCGGGACAGGGAACGGCTACAATGAGCAGTTCTTC.

The J gene is TRBJ2-7, the V gene TRBV2; 7 bases map to TRBD2. In germline, CDR1 is SNHLY, CDR2 FYNNEI. The CDR3 is 15 residues long. After removal of 5 bases from V and 4 bases from J, the junction contained 11 bases not matched to a gene. The CDR3 spells CASSPLGGVGYEQYF. In DNA, the CDR3 is TGTGCCAGCAGTCCCCTGGGAGGGGTAGGGTACGAGCAGTACTTC.

This clonotype was seen many times. V gene TRBV15 combines with J gene TRBJ2-7; TRBD2 might be the D (6 bases). The ends were cut back, 5 bases at V and 3 bases at J, with 20 bases in the middle. CDR1 is LNHNV, CDR2 YYDKDF, per germline (reference sequence). This CDR3 has 16 amino acids. For the CDR3, the DNA is TGTGCCACCAGCGACTCCGGGGGAGCGAGATTCTACGAGCAGTACTTC. Encoded protein: CATSDSGGARFYEQYF.

As to this clonotype: A much larger clone lies one base from this, so it may be a read error. This chain joins TRBV24-1 and TRBJ2-7, with TRBD1 identical over 7 bases. From germline, CDR1 is KGHDR and CDR2 SFDVKD. J gave up 4 bases and V 9 bases, and 20 bases lay outside the gene matches. CDR3 length equals 17 residues. The DNA of the CDR3 is TGTGCCACCCGCTCCATAGAGGGACAGCTCTATGGGTACGAGCAGTACTTC. Protein: CATRSIEGQLYGYEQYF.

This clonotype was recorded at least ten times. The rearrangement links TRBV7-9 to TRBJ2-5; D not certain. CDR1 is SEHNR, CDR2 FQNEAQ, per germline (reference sequence). V shed 4 bases and J shed 7 bases, with 13 bases lying between them. The CDR3 loop spans 13 amino acids. The CDR3 protein is CASSSEDKATQYF. The CDR3 DNA follows: TGTGCCAGCAGCTCCGAGGATAAAGCGACCCAGTACTTC.

The V gene is TRBV15, the J gene TRBJ1-1; no clear D gene. Germline CDR1 and CDR2: LNHNV and YYDKDF (reference sequence). Trimming took off 4 bases at V and 2 bases at J, with 5 bases between the two ends. The CDR3 sequence is 12 residues long. The CDR3 region is CATSTPNTEAFF. The CDR3 DNA is TGTGCCACCAGCACACCAAACACTGAAGCTTTCTTT.

At least ten counts were recorded for this clonotype. CDR3 nucleotide sequence: TGTGCCAGCAGACAGGGTGGGTCCTACAATGAGCAGTTCTTC. This gives the protein CASRQGGSYNEQFF. V is TRBV6-1 and J is TRBJ2-1; possible D gene TRBD1, 6 bases. V lost 6 bases to trimming and J lost 1 base, with 10 bases between them. The length of the CDR3 is 14 residues. The germline V gene has CDR1 MNHNS and CDR2 SASEGT.

About this clonotype: A much more abundant neighbour one base away suggests this may be a read error. V usage is TRBV28 and J usage is TRBJ2-7; D is perhaps TRBD2 (7 bases). The length of the CDR3 is 13 residues. In germline, CDR1 is MDHEN, CDR2 SYDVKM. The CDR3: CASRGGFSYEEYF. The CDR3 DNA reads as TGTGCCTCGAGGGGGGGATTCTCCTACGAGGAGTACTTC.

There are many counts of this clonotype. This sequence joins TRBV6-4 and TRBJ1-4; possible D gene TRBD1, 5 bases. Germline loops: CDR1 MRHNA, CDR2 SNTAGT. Trimming shortened V by 9 bases and J by 0 bases, and 14 bases separated the two germline ends. The CDR3 has 15 amino acids. CDR3 region: CARGKPGPTNEKLFF. The CDR3 bases are TGTGCCAGGGGGAAACCGGGACCAACTAATGAAAAACTGTTTTTT.